These T cell receptor beta chains were read from a single sample in a study of shared clonotypes between healthy human individuals. Clones were sequenced by immunoSEQ multiplex PCR, and TCRdb holds only the in-frame ones, with some missing. Here the sample spans roughly 2.1 million clones, 90% to 95% being singletons. Sequenced: naive CD8+ T cells from PBMCs. These receptors came from a man aged 18 to 30 in good health. Some clones in this sample may be carry-over from other donors' samples. The conserved cysteine and the conserved F or W are not part of the CDR3 here. For some rows the clone size is stated as once, few or many, or as a class when expanded; others skip it.

V	size	J	CDR3
TRBV10-3	.	TRBJ1-2	AIRGGVWGFGGYT
TRBV19	.	TRBJ1-1	ASSNRVNTEAF
TRBV2	.	TRBJ1-5	ASSEALRAKGQPQH
TRBV5-6	.	TRBJ1-2	ASRPTGSYGYT
TRBV4-1	.	TRBJ1-2	ASSRRQGAYDARGYT
TRBV6-5	.	TRBJ1-1	ASSYRTANTEAF
TRBV4-3	.	TRBJ2-1	ASSHASGIYNEQF
TRBV7-9	.	TRBJ2-7	ASSPGAGKAYEQY
TRBV9	.	TRBJ1-2	ASSVAPRGSNYGYT
TRBV15	.	TRBJ2-6	ATSRAFWGASAGANVLT
TRBV28	.	TRBJ2-5	ASSLYRQRQETQY
TRBV19	.	TRBJ2-1	ASSLNSNEQF
TRBV27	.	TRBJ1-3	ASSPIGGGPTGNTIY
TRBV19	.	TRBJ1-2	ASIPGANYGYT
TRBV7-3	.	TRBJ2-3	ASSLTLTSGSPDTQY
TRBV28	.	TRBJ2-1	ASSLVVDLAGEPYNEQF
TRBV7-9	.	TRBJ2-2	ASSSENQNTGELF
TRBV6-1	.	TRBJ2-5	ASSEGRKEGETQY
TRBV9	.	TRBJ2-5	ASSAGVRFQETQY
TRBV7-9	.	TRBJ2-2	ATLRGENTGELF
TRBV19	.	TRBJ2-4	ASSILGGQNIQY
TRBV7-9	.	TRBJ2-2	ASSSGLAGATGELF
TRBV7-6	.	TRBJ2-5	ASSLRVYQETQY
TRBV7-3	once	TRBJ1-1	ASSPLDKSSTEAF
TRBV6-6	.	TRBJ2-2	ASSYVSVATGELF
TRBV29-1	.	TRBJ1-5	SVAEGHQPQH
TRBV7-8	.	TRBJ2-3	ASSLTSGRSDTQY
TRBV4-2	once	TRBJ2-5	ASSQDQLGRVQETQY
TRBV28	many	TRBJ1-5	ASSSPGQGSQPQH
TRBV7-9	.	TRBJ2-6	ASSSGQLSGANVLT
TRBV9	.	TRBJ2-5	ASSNNQETQY
TRBV28	.	TRBJ1-1	ASIPQLARSEAF
TRBV27	.	TRBJ1-3	ASSPTRRDGNTIY
TRBV9	.	TRBJ1-3	ASSVNGNTIY
TRBV5-1	once	TRBJ1-2	ASSTWTGTNYGYT
TRBV25-1	.	TRBJ2-1	ASSESSLPKGIRQF
TRBV9	.	TRBJ2-7	ASSVKSSGGLYEQY
TRBV7-3	.	TRBJ1-2	ASSSNAGTEPYGYT
TRBV6-1	.	TRBJ1-5	ASRDSSYGRPQH
TRBV27	.	TRBJ2-7	ASSLYRAWSDEQY
TRBV9	.	TRBJ1-1	ASSATQRNTEAF
TRBV7-9	.	TRBJ2-7	ASNYEQY
TRBV4-1	.	TRBJ1-4	ASSQGQGWEKLF
TRBV29-1	.	TRBJ2-3	SVEVGDRVRPDTQY
TRBV19	.	TRBJ2-2	ASSTTNTGELF
TRBV28	.	TRBJ2-7	ASSLVGEYEQY
TRBV6-5	.	TRBJ2-1	ASSYSRGGNEQF
TRBV4-1	.	TRBJ2-7	ASSQVDGNSYEQY
TRBV25-1	.	TRBJ2-2	ASSNTEARAGELF
TRBV7-3	.	TRBJ2-7	ASSPTFGTGEQY
TRBV7-9	.	TRBJ1-1	ASTPAGRVPEAF
TRBV5-5	.	TRBJ2-2	ASSLVGTGAGELF
TRBV7-9	.	TRBJ2-1	ASSLVAGFDNEQF
TRBV19	.	TRBJ1-2	ASRDRLTNYGYT